This entry lists 19 T cell receptor beta chains sequenced from one sample in a study of identical twins. Using its own MiXCR run on the 5' RACE reads, TCRdb lists one record per CDR3 protein. The sample lists roughly 220,000 distinct CDR3 sequences, over 5% occurring once. These data were also filed under a second study, of T cells expressing NK-cell markers.

Sequencing input: CD8+ T cells sorted from blood. These receptors came from a young woman in good health.

Only a few counts were recorded for this clonotype. The chain carries TRBV7-9 and TRBJ2-3; D may match TRBD1 or TRBD2 (5 bases each). Germline CDR1 SEHNR, CDR2 FQNEAQ (reference sequence). CDR3 length: 14 residues. The V end lost 10 bases, the J end lost 3 bases, and 17 bases lay between the germline ends. The CDR3 region is CAIHPGPTTDTQYF. The CDR3 DNA is TGTGCCATCCACCCGGGGCCCACGACAGATACGCAGTATTTT.

The V call is TRBV2, the J call TRBJ2-1; D gene uncertain. V was shortened by 10 bases and J by 4 bases, with 8 bases between the two germline ends. Germline CDR1 and CDR2: SNHLY and FYNNEI. This CDR3 has 11 residues. The CDR3 DNA follows: TGTGCCACCGGGTGGTACAATGAGCAGTTCTTC. Its translation: CATGWYNEQFF. Supplemented by reference TRBV2 and TRBJ2-1, the full variable domain reads EPEVTQTPSHQVTQMGQEVILRCVPISNHLYFYWYRQILGQKVEFLVSFYNNEISEKSEIFDDQFSVERPDGSNFTLKIRSTKLEDSAMYFCATGWYNEQFFGPGTRLTVL.

This clonotype appeared many times. This chain links TRBV4-3 with TRBJ1-1; D remains unclear. Germline lookup yields CDR1 LGHNA and CDR2 YSLEER. This CDR3 spans 10 amino acids. V lost 4 bases, J lost 10 bases, and 7 bases lay in between. The CDR3 nucleotides are TGCGCCAGCAGCCCGATCGTAGCTTTCTTT. This translates into CASSPIVAFF.

In its sample, this clonotype was seen many times. This chain joins TRBV9 and TRBJ2-3, with TRBD2 matching 7 bases. V was clipped by 1 base and J by 2 bases; unmatched bases: 1. This CDR3 has 14 residues. CDR1 and CDR2 from the germline V gene are SGDLS and YYNGEE. CDR3 coding DNA: TGTGCCAGCAGCGTAAGCGGGGCCACAGATACGCAGTATTTT. It translates to CASSVSGATDTQYF.

This clonotype was detected only a few times. The chain links TRBV7-8 to TRBJ2-3; the D gene could be TRBD1 or TRBD2 (5 bases each). Germline V CDR1 and CDR2: SGHVS, FQNEAQ. The CDR3 is 16 residues long. Trimming left V 5 bases short and J 0 bases short, with 15 bases between. CDR3 bases: TGTGCCAGCAGCCAAGTGGGGGACCTCAGCACAGATACGCAGTATTTT. Translation: CASSQVGDLSTDTQYF. The entire variable domain, with the rest obtained from reference TRBV7-8 and TRBJ2-3, is as follows: GAGVSQSPRYKVAKRGQDVALRCDPISGHVSLFWYQQALGQGPEFLTYFQNEAQLDKSGLPSDRFFAERPEGSVSTLKIQRTQQEDSAVYLCASSQVGDLSTDTQYFGPGTRLTVL.

J is TRBJ1-1 and V is TRBV2, with D possibly TRBD1 on 5 matching bases. The germline gives CDR1 SNHLY, CDR2 FYNNEI. CDR3 length: 14 residues. V gave up 8 bases and J gave up 2 bases, with 15 bases separating them. CDR3 sequence reads: CASAGDSINTEAFF. CDR3 coding DNA: TGTGCCAGCGCCGGAGACAGCATAAACACTGAAGCTTTCTTT.

This clonotype has just a few counts. The DNA for the CDR3 is TGTGCCAGCAGCTTGAGTCGTGCCTCCAACTATGGCTACACCTTC. Translating gives CASSLSRASNYGYTF. The genes are TRBV5-5 and TRBJ1-2; D not resolved. The length of the CDR3 is 15 residues. The V end lost 1 base, the J end lost 2 bases, and 12 bases lay between the germline ends. The V gene's germline CDR1 is SGHKS and CDR2 YYEKEE (reference sequence).

The V and J genes are TRBV29-1 and TRBJ2-7, with 13 positions matching TRBD2. CDR1 is SQVTM and CDR2 is ANQGSEA in the germline V gene. The CDR3 length is 18 residues. J lost 1 base, V lost 3 bases, and 12 bases had no gene match. This chain's CDR3 is CSVEGTSGTSGVSYEQYF. The CDR3 bases are TGCAGCGTTGAGGGTACCTCCGGGACTAGCGGGGTATCCTACGAGCAGTACTTC.

This clonotype came up a few times. The chain links TRBV5-1 to TRBJ2-1; 12 nucleotides align to TRBD2. The CDR3 contains 17 residues. Germline lookup yields CDR1 SGHRS and CDR2 YFSETQ. V gave up 0 bases and J gave up 5 bases; unmatched junction bases: 6. The CDR3 DNA reads as TGCGCCAGCAGCTTGGGCCTAGCGGGGGGGCGGAACAATGAGCAGTTCTTC. It specifies CASSLGLAGGRNNEQFF.

This clonotype was recorded many times. V gene TRBV20-1 combines with J gene TRBJ2-1, with a weak D call TRBD2 (5 bases). This CDR3 is built from 13 residues. Trimming stripped 5 bases from V and 2 bases from J, with 10 bases between. Germline CDR1 is DFQATT and CDR2 is SNEGSKA (reference sequence). CDR3 in amino acids: CSASRATYNEQFF. CDR3 bases: TGCAGTGCTTCGCGGGCCACCTACAATGAGCAGTTCTTC.

This clonotype showed up many times. This chain joins TRBV7-9 and TRBJ2-7; D not certain. The CDR3 extends over 11 amino acids. CDR1 and CDR2 from the germline V gene are SEHNR and FQNEAQ (reference sequence). The ends were cut back, 5 bases at V and 6 bases at J, with 8 bases in the middle. The DNA of the CDR3 is TGTGCCAGCAGCCCCCTAGGCGAGCAGTACTTC. It encodes CASSPLGEQYF.

This sequence joins TRBV9 and TRBJ2-7; weak D call: TRBD1 (5 bases). The CDR3 is made up of 13 amino acids. V gave up 3 bases and J gave up 0 bases, with 7 bases separating them. Germline CDR1 SGDLS, CDR2 YYNGEE. The chain's CDR3 is CASSAGISYEQYF. CDR3 DNA: TGTGCCAGCAGCGCAGGGATCTCCTACGAGCAGTACTTC.

This clonotype was seen at least ten times. This chain uses TRBV10-3 with TRBJ2-7; tentative D call: TRBD1 (6 bases). V dropped 6 bases and J dropped 4 bases, with 10 bases sitting between them. The length of the CDR3 is 12 residues. Germline V gene sequence: CDR1 ENHRY, CDR2 SYGVKD. The CDR3 sequence: CAISDDRYEQYF. As DNA, the CDR3 is TGTGCCATCAGCGACGACAGGTACGAGCAGTACTTC.

This clonotype was counted between two and nine times. The rearrangement joins TRBV7-7 to TRBJ2-1; 9 bases fit TRBD2. Germline values: CDR1 SSHAT, CDR2 FNYEAQ (reference sequence). J gave up 7 bases and V 2 bases, and 9 bases lay outside the gene matches. CDR3 size: 16 residues. The CDR3 bases are TGTGCCAGCAGCTTAACTGCGGGAGGGCCCAGGAATGAGCAGTTCTTC. Its protein is CASSLTAGGPRNEQFF.

This clonotype was seen only a few times. The chain carries TRBV4-3 and TRBJ2-3, with 9 nucleotides matching TRBD2. There are 16 residues in the CDR3. Germline V CDR1 and CDR2: LGHNA, YSLEER. V shed 1 base, J shed 1 base, and the junction held 3 bases outside the gene matches. The CDR3 nucleotides are TGCGCCAGCAGCCAAGTTGCGGGAGGGGGCACAGATACGCAGTATTTT. Amino acids: CASSQVAGGGTDTQYF.

This clonotype was observed a handful of times. The J gene is TRBJ1-1, the V gene TRBV14; D remains unclear. The length of the CDR3 is 13 residues. Germline values: CDR1 SGHDN, CDR2 FVKESK. Trimming cost V 1 base and J 5 bases, with 8 bases left between them. This chain's CDR3 is CASSQVWGTEAFF. CDR3 coding DNA: TGTGCCAGCAGCCAAGTTTGGGGAACTGAAGCTTTCTTT.

The sample holds many counts of this clonotype. V usage is TRBV12-3 or TRBV12-4 and J usage is TRBJ2-5, with D maybe TRBD2 (5 bases). V was cut by 5 bases and J by 5 bases, with 12 bases left in between. The length of the CDR3 is 13 residues. CDR3 coding DNA: TGTGCCAGCAGTCCAGGCCGCGGGGAGACCCAGTACTTC. Translation gives CASSPGRGETQYF.

A few counts support this clonotype. The chain combines TRBV25-1 with TRBJ2-1; 8 bases are shared with TRBD1. Germline CDR1 reads MGHDK; CDR2 reads SYGVNS. J lost 8 bases, V lost 7 bases, and 10 bases had no gene match. The CDR3 is 14 amino acids. The CDR3 DNA reads TGTGCCAGCACGTCCCGGGACAGGTTCTATGAGCAGTTCTTC. As protein: CASTSRDRFYEQFF. Supplemented by reference TRBV25-1 and TRBJ2-1, the full variable domain reads EADIYQTPRYLVIGTGKKITLECSQTMGHDKMYWYQQDPGMELHLIHYSYGVNSTEKGDLSSESTVSRIRTEHFPLTLESARPSHTSQYLCASTSRDRFYEQFFGPGTRLTVL.

The gene calls are TRBV9 and TRBJ2-3, with no clear D. There are 12 residues in the CDR3. CDR1 is SGDLS and CDR2 is YYNGEE in the germline V gene. The V and J ends lost 4 bases and 6 bases respectively, with 9 bases between them. The CDR3 nucleotides read TGTGCCAGCAGCTCTAGTGAGGATACGCAGTATTTT. It yields the protein CASSSSEDTQYF.